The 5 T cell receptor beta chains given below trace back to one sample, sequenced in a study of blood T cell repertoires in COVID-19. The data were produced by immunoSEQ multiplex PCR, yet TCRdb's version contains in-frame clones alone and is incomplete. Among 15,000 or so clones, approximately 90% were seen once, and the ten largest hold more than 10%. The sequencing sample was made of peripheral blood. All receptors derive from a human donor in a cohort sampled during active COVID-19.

CDR3 sequence reads: CASSLDRANYGYTF. The DNA for the CDR3 is TGTGCCAGCAGCTTAGACAGGGCTAACTATGGCTACACCTTC. V usage is TRBV7-2 and J usage is TRBJ1-2, with D possibly TRBD1 on 6 matching bases. Germline lookup yields CDR1 SGHTA and CDR2 FQGNSA. The CDR3 runs to 14 residues. V lost 1 base and J lost 0, with 6 bases in between.

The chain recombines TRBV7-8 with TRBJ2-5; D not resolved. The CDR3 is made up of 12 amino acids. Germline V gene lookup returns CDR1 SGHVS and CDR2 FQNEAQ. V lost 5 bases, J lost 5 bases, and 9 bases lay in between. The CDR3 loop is CASSAPEETQYF. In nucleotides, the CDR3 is TGTGCCAGCAGCGCCCCCGAGGAGACCCAGTACTTC. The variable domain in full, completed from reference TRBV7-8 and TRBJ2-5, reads GAGVSQSPRYKVAKRGQDVALRCDPISGHVSLFWYQQALGQGPEFLTYFQNEAQLDKSGLPSDRFFAERPEGSVSTLKIQRTQQEDSAVYLCASSAPEETQYFGPGTRLLVL.

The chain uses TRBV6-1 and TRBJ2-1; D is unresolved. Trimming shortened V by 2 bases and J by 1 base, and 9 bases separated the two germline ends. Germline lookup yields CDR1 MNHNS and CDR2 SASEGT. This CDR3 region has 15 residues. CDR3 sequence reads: CASSEPSRSYNEQFF. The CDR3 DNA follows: TGTGCCAGCAGTGAACCGTCCAGGTCCTACAATGAGCAGTTCTTC.

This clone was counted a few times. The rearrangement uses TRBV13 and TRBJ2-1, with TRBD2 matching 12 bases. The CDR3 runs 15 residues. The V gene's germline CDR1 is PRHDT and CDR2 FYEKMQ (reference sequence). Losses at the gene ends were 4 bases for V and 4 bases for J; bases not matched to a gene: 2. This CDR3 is CASSSTSGGYNEQFF. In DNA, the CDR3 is TGTGCCAGCAGCTCGACTAGCGGGGGTTACAATGAGCAGTTCTTC.

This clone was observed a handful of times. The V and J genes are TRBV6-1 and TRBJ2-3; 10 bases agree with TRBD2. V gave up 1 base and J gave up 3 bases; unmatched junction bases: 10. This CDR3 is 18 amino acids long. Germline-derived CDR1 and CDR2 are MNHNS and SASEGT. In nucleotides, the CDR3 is TGTGCCAGCAGTGAAGGCTGGGGAAGCGGGGGGGCAACAGATACGCAGTATTTT. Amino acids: CASSEGWGSGGATDTQYF.